A selection of T cell receptor beta chains follows, all from one sample in a study of shared clonotypes between healthy human individuals. TCRdb's copy holds only in-frame clones and misses some; the assay was immunoSEQ multiplex PCR. The table shows under 1 million clones, with more than 85% occurring only once. Sequencing input: naive CD8+ T cells sorted from blood. The receptors come from a man younger than 45 in good health. The CDR3 runs from the conserved cysteine through the conserved F or W. A D gene is named only where the DNA matches it firmly. Part of the rows lack a size; the others show once, few, many or a class for expanded clones.

abundance	j_gene	d_gene	v_gene	CDR3aa	CDR3nt
NA	TRBJ2-3	NA	TRBV5-4	CASSLLPADTQYF	TGTGCCAGCAGCTTGCTGCCCGCAGATACGCAGTATTTT
NA	TRBJ2-1	NA	TRBV19	CASRVVGDDEQFF	TGTGCCAGTAGGGTGGTGGGGGATGATGAGCAGTTCTTC
NA	TRBJ2-3	TRBD2	TRBV19	CASSIGGAGGTPTDTQYF	TGTGCCAGTAGTATAGGAGGGGCGGGAGGTACTCCCACAGATACGCAGTATTTT
once	TRBJ2-5	NA	TRBV14	CASSQGGAQYF	TGTGCCAGCAGCCAAGGAGGGGCCCAGTACTTC
NA	TRBJ1-5	NA	TRBV7-8	CASSLSWGTGLYQPQHF	TGTGCCAGCAGCTTAAGTTGGGGTACAGGATTATATCAGCCCCAGCATTTT
NA	TRBJ2-2	TRBD2	TRBV28	CASSAIGTSGRAVTPGELFF	TGTGCCAGCAGTGCTATCGGGACTAGCGGGAGGGCCGTAACACCCGGGGAGCTGTTTTTT
NA	TRBJ2-1	NA	TRBV7-8	CASSLAGDNEQFF	TGTGCCAGCAGCTTAGCCGGAGACAATGAGCAGTTCTTC
NA	TRBJ2-1	NA	TRBV5-1	CASSFRPYNEQFF	TGCGCCAGCAGCTTTCGACCTTACAATGAGCAGTTCTTC
once	TRBJ2-7	TRBD2	TRBV7-9	CASSSTSGTRYEQYF	TGTGCCAGCAGCTCGACTAGCGGGACCCGCTACGAGCAGTACTTC
NA	TRBJ2-7	NA	TRBV19	CASSFRIYYEQYF	TGTGCCAGTAGTTTTCGAATATATTACGAGCAGTACTTC
NA	TRBJ2-1	TRBD2	TRBV15	CATSRDSAGLYNEQFF	TGTGCCACCAGCAGAGACTCAGCGGGGCTCTACAATGAGCAGTTCTTC
NA	TRBJ2-7	TRBD2	TRBV5-1	CASSAGLAGLAYEQYF	TGCGCCAGCAGCGCGGGACTAGCAGGGCTTGCCTACGAGCAGTACTTC
NA	TRBJ2-1	TRBD2	TRBV9	CASSGLTSGSRENEQFF	TGTGCCAGCAGCGGTCTGACTAGCGGGAGTCGCGAGAATGAGCAGTTCTTC
NA	TRBJ2-1	TRBD1	TRBV29-1	CSAGQDNEQFF	TGCAGCGCCGGACAGGACAATGAGCAGTTCTTC
NA	TRBJ1-6	TRBD1	TRBV4-1	CASSHGEGTGNSPLHF	TGCGCCAGCAGCCATGGAGAAGGGACAGGGAATTCACCCCTCCACTTT
NA	TRBJ1-1	TRBD1	TRBV4-1	CASSQPSDREYTEAFF	TGCGCCAGCAGCCAACCTTCGGACAGGGAGTACACTGAAGCTTTCTTT
NA	TRBJ2-1	TRBD2	TRBV19	CASTRVSGMGSYNEQFF	TGTGCCAGTACCCGCGTGAGCGGGATGGGCTCCTACAATGAGCAGTTCTTC
NA	TRBJ2-7	NA	TRBV5-1	CASKPRDSGSYEQYF	TGCGCCAGCAAACCTCGGGACTCGGGCTCCTACGAGCAGTACTTC
NA	TRBJ2-7	NA	TRBV7-9	CASTKSYEQYF	TGTGCCAGCACCAAGTCCTACGAGCAGTACTTC
few	TRBJ2-7	NA	TRBV7-9	CASSSRGVPYEQYF	TGTGCCAGCAGCTCCCGCGGGGTGCCCTACGAGCAGTACTTC
NA	TRBJ2-1	NA	TRBV6-4	CASSDSTLSNEQFF	TGTGCCAGCAGTGACTCGACGCTCAGCAATGAGCAGTTCTTC
NA	TRBJ1-5	TRBD1	TRBV11-2	CASSPAGGAGQPQHF	TGTGCCAGCAGCCCTGCAGGGGGGGCTGGTCAGCCCCAGCATTTT
NA	TRBJ2-2	TRBD2	TRBV15	CATSRSRLATNTGELFF	TGTGCCACCAGCAGATCCCGACTAGCGACGAACACCGGGGAGCTGTTTTTT
NA	TRBJ2-1	NA	TRBV7-9	CASSFRGSSYNEQFF	TGTGCCAGCAGCTTCAGGGGTAGCTCCTACAATGAGCAGTTCTTC
NA	TRBJ2-5	TRBD1	TRBV9	CASSRTGSPWETQYF	TGTGCCAGCAGCCGGACAGGTAGCCCCTGGGAGACCCAGTACTTC
NA	TRBJ2-1	NA	TRBV9	CASSVGEDSYNEQFF	TGTGCCAGCAGCGTAGGGGAAGACTCCTACAATGAGCAGTTCTTC
once	TRBJ1-3	NA	TRBV7-9	CASSFENPGNTIYF	TGTGCCAGCAGCTTTGAAAACCCTGGAAACACCATATATTTT
NA	TRBJ1-2	NA	TRBV7-9	CASSLEAPSRVDGYTF	TGTGCCAGCAGCTTAGAGGCGCCGTCCCGGGTGGATGGCTACACCTTC
NA	TRBJ2-7	NA	TRBV4-3	CASSPWQGGSYEQYF	TGCGCCAGCAGCCCTTGGCAGGGGGGGTCCTACGAGCAGTACTTC
NA	TRBJ2-2	TRBD1	TRBV15	CATRQGAETGELFF	TGTGCCACGAGACAGGGGGCAGAAACCGGGGAGCTGTTTTTT
NA	TRBJ2-5	TRBD1	TRBV7-8	CASSSPFGQGAGETQYF	TGTGCCAGCAGCTCCCCTTTTGGACAGGGGGCAGGAGAGACCCAGTACTTC
NA	TRBJ2-7	NA	TRBV10-3	CATSDGISYEQYF	TGTGCCACCTCGGACGGGATCTCCTACGAGCAGTACTTC
NA	TRBJ2-2	NA	TRBV28	CASSLGAGELFF	TGTGCCAGCAGTCTCGGAGCCGGGGAGCTGTTTTTT
NA	TRBJ2-1	NA	TRBV4-1	CASSQDLKHEQFF	TGCGCCAGCAGCCAAGATCTTAAGCATGAGCAGTTCTTC
NA	TRBJ1-1	NA	TRBV6-5	CASSPGFLGGTEAFF	TGTGCCAGCTCCCCAGGATTTTTGGGCGGGACTGAAGCTTTCTTT
NA	TRBJ2-7	TRBD2	TRBV4-3	CASSQDSLAAGIYEQYF	TGCGCCAGCAGCCAAGATTCCCTAGCGGCGGGGATTTACGAGCAGTACTTC
NA	TRBJ2-7	TRBD2	TRBV4-3	CASSQTSGRSSYEQYF	TGCGCCAGCAGCCAAACAAGCGGGAGGAGCTCCTACGAGCAGTACTTC
NA	TRBJ2-1	NA	TRBV7-9	CASSLVSRTYNEQFF	TGTGCCAGCAGCTTAGTAAGCAGGACCTACAATGAGCAGTTCTTC
NA	TRBJ2-3	NA	TRBV9	CASSVELAPDTQYF	TGTGCCAGCAGCGTAGAATTGGCGCCAGATACGCAGTATTTT
NA	TRBJ2-5	TRBD2	TRBV10-1	CASSRTSGLQETQYF	TGCGCCAGCAGCCGGACTAGCGGGCTGCAAGAGACCCAGTACTTC
NA	TRBJ2-4	NA	TRBV4-1	CASSQVLGIPDF	TGCGCCAGCAGCCAAGTTCTAGGAATTCCAGACTTC
NA	TRBJ2-7	NA	TRBV9	CASSALGAEQYF	TGTGCCAGCAGCGCCCTGGGGGCCGAGCAGTACTTC
few	TRBJ2-1	TRBD2	TRBV29-1	CSVEAWTSGRARFF	TGCAGCGTTGAAGCCTGGACTAGCGGGAGGGCCAGGTTCTTC
NA	TRBJ2-5	TRBD2	TRBV19	CASSIGSGSLGQETQYF	TGTGCCAGTAGTATTGGTAGCGGGAGTCTCGGGCAAGAGACCCAGTACTTC
NA	TRBJ1-2	NA	TRBV7-2	CASSLWNSPNYGYTF	TGTGCCAGCAGCTTATGGAACAGTCCTAACTATGGCTACACCTTC
NA	TRBJ1-5	NA	TRBV5-1	CASSLGPASNQPQHF	TGCGCCAGCAGCTTGGGACCGGCTAGCAATCAGCCCCAGCATTTT
NA	TRBJ2-5	TRBD2	TRBV7-8	CASSLVGTKETQYF	TGTGCCAGCAGCTTAGTCGGGACTAAAGAGACCCAGTACTTC
NA	TRBJ2-1	TRBD2	TRBV11-2	CASSSVPGLAGYNEQFF	TGTGCCAGCAGCTCCGTACCGGGACTAGCGGGGTACAATGAGCAGTTCTTC
NA	TRBJ2-7	NA	TRBV4-1	CASSQVPGTFHEQYF	TGCGCCAGCAGCCAAGTTCCCGGGACGTTCCACGAGCAGTACTTC
NA	TRBJ2-7	NA	TRBV7-9	CASTPGDIAYYEQYF	TGTGCCAGCACCCCGGGAGACATTGCCTACTACGAGCAGTACTTC
NA	TRBJ2-5	TRBD1	TRBV7-9	CASSPGTGVARKTQYF	TGTGCCAGCAGCCCCGGGACAGGGGTGGCCAGAAAGACCCAGTACTTC
NA	TRBJ2-7	NA	TRBV7-2	CASSLDLRDKQYF	TGTGCCAGCAGCTTAGACCTCCGCGATAAGCAGTACTTC